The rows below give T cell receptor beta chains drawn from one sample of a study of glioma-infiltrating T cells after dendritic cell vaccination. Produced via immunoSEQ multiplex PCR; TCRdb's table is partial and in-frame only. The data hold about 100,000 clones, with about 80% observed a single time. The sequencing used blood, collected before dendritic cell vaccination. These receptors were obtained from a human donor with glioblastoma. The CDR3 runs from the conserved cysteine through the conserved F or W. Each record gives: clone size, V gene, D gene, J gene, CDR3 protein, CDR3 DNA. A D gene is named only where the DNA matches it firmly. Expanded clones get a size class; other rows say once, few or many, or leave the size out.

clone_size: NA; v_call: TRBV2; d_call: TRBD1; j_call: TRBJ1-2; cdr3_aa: CASSEMGQGYYGYTF; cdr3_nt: TGTGCCAGCAGTGAGATGGGACAGGGGTACTATGGCTACACCTTC
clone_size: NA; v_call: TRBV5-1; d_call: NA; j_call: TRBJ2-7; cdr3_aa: CASTLTGSYEQYF; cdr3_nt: TGCGCCAGCACCCTGACTGGGTCCTACGAGCAGTACTTC
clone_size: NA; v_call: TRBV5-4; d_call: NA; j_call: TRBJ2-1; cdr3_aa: CASSETRGAHVEQFF; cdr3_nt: TGTGCCAGCAGCGAGACCCGGGGGGCCCATGTCGAGCAGTTCTTC
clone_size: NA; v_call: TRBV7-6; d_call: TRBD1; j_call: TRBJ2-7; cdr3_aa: CASSFNTGTGYSYEQYF; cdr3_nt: TGTGCCAGCAGTTTTAACACCGGGACAGGGTATTCCTACGAGCAGTACTTC
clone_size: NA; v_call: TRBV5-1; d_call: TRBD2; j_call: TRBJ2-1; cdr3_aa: CASSLRTSGSDNEQFF; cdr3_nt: TGCGCCAGCAGCTTGCGGACTAGCGGGAGCGACAATGAGCAGTTCTTC
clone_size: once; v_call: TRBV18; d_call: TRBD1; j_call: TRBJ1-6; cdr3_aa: CASSHIPGQGASYPLHF; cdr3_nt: TGTGCCAGCTCTCACATACCGGGACAGGGGGCCTCATACCCCCTCCACTTT
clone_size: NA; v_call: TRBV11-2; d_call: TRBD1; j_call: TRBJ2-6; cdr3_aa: CAIHPQGASGANVLTF; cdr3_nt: TGTGCCATTCACCCCCAGGGGGCTTCTGGGGCCAACGTCCTGACTTTC
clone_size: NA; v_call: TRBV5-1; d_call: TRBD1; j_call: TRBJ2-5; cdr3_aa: CASSLGQGGQETQYF; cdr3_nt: TGCGCCAGCAGCTTGGGACAGGGGGGGCAAGAGACCCAGTACTTC
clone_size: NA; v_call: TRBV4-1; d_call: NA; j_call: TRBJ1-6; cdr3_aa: CASSQRAGAGNSPLHF; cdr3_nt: TGCGCCAGCAGCCAACGTGCGGGGGCGGGTAATTCACCCCTCCACTTT
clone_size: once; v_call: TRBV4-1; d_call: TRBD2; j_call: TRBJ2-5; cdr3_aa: CASSQGGGRAETQYF; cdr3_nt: TGCGCCAGCAGCCAAGGGGGCGGGAGGGCCGAGACCCAGTACTTC
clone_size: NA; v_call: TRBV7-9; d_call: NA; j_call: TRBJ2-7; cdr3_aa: CASSLANSYEQYF; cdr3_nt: TGTGCCAGCAGCTTAGCGAACAGCTACGAGCAGTACTTC
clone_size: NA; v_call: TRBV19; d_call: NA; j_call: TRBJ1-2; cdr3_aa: CASSFSGNYGYTF; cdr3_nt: TGTGCCAGTAGTTTCTCCGGGAACTATGGCTACACCTTC
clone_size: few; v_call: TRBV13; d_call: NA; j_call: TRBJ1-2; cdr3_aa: CASSASDSIYGYTF; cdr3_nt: TGTGCCAGCAGCGCGTCAGACAGCATCTATGGCTACACCTTC
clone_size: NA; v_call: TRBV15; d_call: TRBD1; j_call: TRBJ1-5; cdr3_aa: CATSRGGQGLIAQHF; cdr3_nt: TGTGCCACCAGCAGAGGGGGACAGGGATTAATAGCCCAGCATTTT
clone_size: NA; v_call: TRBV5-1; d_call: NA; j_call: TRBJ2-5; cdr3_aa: CASSGGETQYF; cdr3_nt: TGCGCCAGCAGCGGAGGAGAGACCCAGTACTTC
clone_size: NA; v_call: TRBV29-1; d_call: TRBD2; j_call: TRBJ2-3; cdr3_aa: CSVEAGTSGRGDTQYF; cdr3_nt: TGCAGCGTTGAGGCGGGGACTAGCGGGAGAGGAGATACGCAGTATTTT
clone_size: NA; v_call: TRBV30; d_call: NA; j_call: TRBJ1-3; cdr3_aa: CAWSRDSGNTIYF; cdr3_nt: TGTGCCTGGAGTCGGGATTCTGGAAACACCATATATTTT
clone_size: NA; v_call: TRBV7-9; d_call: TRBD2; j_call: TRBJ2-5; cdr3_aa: CASSLIPSGAETQYF; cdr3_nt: TGTGCCAGCAGCTTAATCCCTAGCGGGGCAGAGACCCAGTACTTC
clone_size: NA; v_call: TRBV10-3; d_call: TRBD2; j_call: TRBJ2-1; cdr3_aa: CAISDQAGVREQFF; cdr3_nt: TGTGCCATCAGCGACCAAGCGGGAGTGCGAGAGCAGTTCTTC
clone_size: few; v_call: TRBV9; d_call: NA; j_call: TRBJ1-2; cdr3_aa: CASSPNPGSNYGYTF; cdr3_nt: TGTGCCAGCAGCCCAAATCCGGGAAGTAACTATGGCTACACCTTC
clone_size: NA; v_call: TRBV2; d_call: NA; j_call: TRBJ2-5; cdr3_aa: CASSEPSGGETQYF; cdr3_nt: TGTGCCAGCAGTGAACCATCAGGAGGAGAGACCCAGTACTTC
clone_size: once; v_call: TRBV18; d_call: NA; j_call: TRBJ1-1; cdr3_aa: CASSPRAGVGTEAFF; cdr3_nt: TGTGCCAGCTCACCTCGGGCAGGGGTGGGCACTGAAGCTTTCTTT
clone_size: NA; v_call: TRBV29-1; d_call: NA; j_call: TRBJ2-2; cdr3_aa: CSVRGTNTGELFF; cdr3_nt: TGCAGCGTTCGAGGGACGAACACCGGGGAGCTGTTTTTT
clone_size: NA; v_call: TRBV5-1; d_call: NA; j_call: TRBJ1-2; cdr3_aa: CASSLTNNYGYTF; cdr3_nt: TGCGCCAGCAGCCTAACCAATAACTATGGCTACACCTTC
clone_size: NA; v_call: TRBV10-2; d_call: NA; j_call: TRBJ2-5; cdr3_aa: CASSPTRETQYF; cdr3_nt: TGCGCCAGCAGTCCGACACGGGAGACCCAGTACTTC
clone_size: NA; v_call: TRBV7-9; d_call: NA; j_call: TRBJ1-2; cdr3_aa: CASSLNSPTNYGYTF; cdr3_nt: TGTGCCAGCAGCTTAAACAGTCCTACAAACTATGGCTACACCTTC
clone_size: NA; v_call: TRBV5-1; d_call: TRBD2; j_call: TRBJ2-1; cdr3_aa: CASSFVSGRVPTSYNEQFF; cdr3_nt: TGCGCCAGCAGCTTTGTAAGCGGGAGGGTACCTACCTCCTACAATGAGCAGTTCTTC
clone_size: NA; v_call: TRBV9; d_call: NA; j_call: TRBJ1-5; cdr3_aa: CASSVDRNRPYNQPQHF; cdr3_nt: TGTGCCAGCAGCGTAGATCGTAACAGGCCGTACAATCAGCCCCAGCATTTT